This TCR beta chain was identified in a study of blood T cell repertoires in COVID-19. Study-wide context: Acute-phase and convalescent COVID-19 samples originated in the United States, Italy and Spain. From T cells, B-cell-depleted T cells, or PBMCs came the material, which was cDNA or gDNA.

In the study's own analysis: Reference gene primer amplification in the assay estimated nucleated cell counts. The table came from immunoSEQ multiplex PCR; TCRdb's copy has only in-frame clones and leaves some out. Clone size and the V and J calls come from that table; the DNA yielded D and trimming. The sample lists about 190,000 clones; about nine tenths were seen once. The source material was peripheral blood. This receptor was obtained from a middle-aged man with acute or convalescent COVID-19.

CDR3 bases: TGTGCCAGCAGCGAGGGGACAGGGGGCCTGGAGACCCAGTACTTC. This gives the protein CASSEGTGGLETQYF. The V and J genes are TRBV7-3 and TRBJ2-5; 12 bases match TRBD1. Germline CDR1 SGHTA, CDR2 FQGTGA. V lost 5 bases and J lost 5; bases outside the gene matches: 6. The CDR3 covers 15 residues.